This T cell receptor (beta chain) was captured by sequencing in a study of control samples from healthy donors and cancer patients. Here immunoSEQ multiplex PCR was the method, and the copy in TCRdb shows in-frame clones only, minus some. This sample has about 68,000 clones, with over 80% found just once. This receptor was obtained from a man between 60 and 70 years old in good health. Sequences were obtained from blood.

CDR3 sequence: CASSPATSYNEQFF. The DNA of the CDR3 is TGTGCCAGCTCACCTGCGACCTCCTACAATGAGCAGTTCTTC. The V and J genes are TRBV18 and TRBJ2-1, with D unresolved. The V end was cut by 3 bases, the J end by 0 bases, with 6 bases between. The CDR3 is made up of 14 amino acids. In germline, CDR1 is KGHSH, CDR2 LQKENI.